These T cell receptor beta chains were read from a single sample in a study of post-analysis software for immune sequencing data. TCRdb redid the calling of the PCR reads with MiXCR, one entry per CDR3 protein. Among 550,000 to 700,000 distinct CDR3 sequences listed, roughly 40% were seen once. Sample: blood. These receptors were collected from a girl aged 5-17 years with multiple sclerosis. The CDR3 runs from the conserved cysteine through the conserved F or W. A D gene is named only where the DNA matches it firmly. Clone sizes are given selectively: once, few, many, or a class where the clone is expanded.

V gene	J gene	D gene	clone size	CDR3 DNA	CDR3 protein
TRBV4-1	TRBJ2-5	.	.	TGCGCCAGCAGCCAAATGTCGGGGGCAGAGACCCAGTACTTC	CASSQMSGAETQYF
TRBV3-1	TRBJ2-7	TRBD1	many	TGTGCCAGCAGCCAAGTGGGGACAGGGGTCTACGAGCAGTACTTC	CASSQVGTGVYEQYF
TRBV10-3	TRBJ2-4	.	.	TGTGCCATCAGTGAGTCGACGGTAGCGGCCGGAGTAGAGCAGTACTTC	CAISESTVAAGVEQYF
TRBV29-1	TRBJ2-7	.	few	TGCAGCGTACGGGGGCTCTCCTACGAGCAGTACTTC	CSVRGLSYEQYF
TRBV20-1	TRBJ2-5	.	.	TGCAGTGCCCCGACCGTTAACCAGGAGACCCAGTACTTC	CSAPTVNQETQYF
TRBV11-3	TRBJ2-7	TRBD2	.	TGTGCCAGCAGCCGCGCAGGACTAGCCGCCACCTACGAGCAGTACTTC	CASSRAGLAATYEQYF
TRBV6-6	TRBJ1-2	.	few	TGTGCCAGCAGTTACCAGGGGTCGGGAGGCTACACCTTC	CASSYQGSGGYTF
TRBV20-1	TRBJ2-3	TRBD1	few	TGCAGTGCTGGGGACAGTTCTAGCACAGATACGCAGTATTTT	CSAGDSSSTDTQYF
TRBV6-6	TRBJ1-2	.	.	TGTGCCAGCAGTTACTCGGGCAATCTCCACTATGGCTACACCTTC	CASSYSGNLHYGYTF
TRBV20-1	TRBJ2-1	TRBD2	few	TGCAGTGCTAGAGGCGCGGGAGGGGTGTCCTACGATGAGCAGTTCTTC	CSARGAGGVSYDEQFF
TRBV6-2/TRBV6-3	TRBJ2-7	.	.	TGTGCCAGCAGTTCCCCCGGGGCTGTCTACGAGCAGTACTTC	CASSSPGAVYEQYF
TRBV5-1	TRBJ2-7	.	.	TGCGCCAGCAGCTTGGGGTTATCGGACGAGCAGTACTTC	CASSLGLSDEQYF
TRBV5-1	TRBJ2-7	TRBD2	.	TGCGCCAGCAGCTTCCTCGGGACTAGCGTGGGTGAGCAGTACTTC	CASSFLGTSVGEQYF
TRBV27	TRBJ1-6	TRBD1	.	TGTGTCAGCACCTGGGGGACAGGGGCTTACAATTCACCCCTCCACTTT	CVSTWGTGAYNSPLHF
TRBV13	TRBJ1-2	TRBD1	.	TGTGCCAGCAGCTTAGAGGAAAGGGGGCGCGACTATGGCTACACCTTC	CASSLEERGRDYGYTF